This TCR beta chain was recovered during a study of OX40 agonist ivuxolimab in advanced cancers. Assay: immunoSEQ multiplex PCR; the TCRdb copy retains only in-frame clones and omits some. The sample yields fewer than 35,000 clones, 81% seen once. On this clone: As yet, its antigen is unknown.

General observations from the study: There were, on average, more expanded clones in CD8+ T cells than in CD4+.

V lost 7 bases and J 5 bases, leaving 14 bases between the germline ends. The CDR3 sequence is 13 residues long. Germline V lookup: CDR1 SNHLY, CDR2 FYNNEI. J is TRBJ1-2 and V is TRBV2; a weak D match, TRBD1 (5 bases). The receptor comes from an adult with an advanced solid tumor such as melanoma, head and neck, liver or kidney cancer. The sequencing used CD4+ or CD8+ T cells sorted from blood, collected in a trial of the OX40 agonist ivuxolimab. The CDR3 DNA sequence: TGTGCCAGCACAATATACAGACAGTATGGCTACACCTTC. Translated, it gives CASTIYRQYGYTF.